This T cell receptor (beta chain) was recorded in a study of cytomegalovirus exposure and HLA in healthy donors. Primers: 60 Vbeta forward and 13 Jbeta reverse. Repertoires were generated with immunoSEQ multiplex PCR, while TCRdb's copy carries only in-frame clones and drops some. The repertoire includes approximately 190,000 clones, roughly four fifths of them detected once, and approximately 2% sits in the top ten. Notes on this clone: What it binds is not known.

The CDR3 totals 11 residues. Germline V gene data show CDR1 as SNHLY and CDR2 as FYNNEI. Trimming removed 2 bases at V and 10 bases at J, with 6 bases between. Whole-study findings and limits: The study recorded 150 to 200 TCR beta chains that were cytomegalovirus-associated. Both high specificity and high sensitivity reportedly marked the classifier's diagnosis of cytomegalovirus status.

The specimen sequenced was PBMCs. The clonotype comes from a young woman in good health and CMV-seropositive. The genes are TRBV2 and TRBJ2-1; D gene uncertain. The CDR3 region is CASSEILEQFF. The CDR3 coding sequence is TGTGCCAGCAGTGAAATCCTCGAGCAGTTCTTC.